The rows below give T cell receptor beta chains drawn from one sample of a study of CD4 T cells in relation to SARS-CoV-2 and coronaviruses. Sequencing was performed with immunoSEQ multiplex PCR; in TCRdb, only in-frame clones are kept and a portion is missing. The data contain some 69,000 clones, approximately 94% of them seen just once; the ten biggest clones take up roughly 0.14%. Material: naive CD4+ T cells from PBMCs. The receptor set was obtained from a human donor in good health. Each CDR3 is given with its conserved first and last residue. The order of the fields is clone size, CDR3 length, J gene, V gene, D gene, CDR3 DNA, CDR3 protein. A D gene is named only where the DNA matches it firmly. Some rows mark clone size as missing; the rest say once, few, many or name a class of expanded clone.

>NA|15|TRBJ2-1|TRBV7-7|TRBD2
TGTGCCAGCAGCTTCGAGACTAGCGGGTACAATGAGCAGTTCTTC
CASSFETSGYNEQFF
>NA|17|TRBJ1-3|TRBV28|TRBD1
TGTGCCAGCAGTCACCAGCAGGGGGCTTCGGGTGGAAACACCATATATTTT
CASSHQQGASGGNTIYF
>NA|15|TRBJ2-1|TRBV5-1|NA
TGCGCCAGCAGCTTGGAGGGGGAGCGCTACAATGAGCAGTTCTTC
CASSLEGERYNEQFF
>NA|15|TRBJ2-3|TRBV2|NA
TGTGCCAGCAGTGAAGGACGCCCTCTCACAGATACGCAGTATTTT
CASSEGRPLTDTQYF
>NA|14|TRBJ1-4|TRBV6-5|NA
TGTGCCAGCAGTTACGGCAGAAAGGATGAAAAACTGTTTTTT
CASSYGRKDEKLFF
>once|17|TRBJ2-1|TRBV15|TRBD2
TGTGCCACCAGCAGAGATCTGGGGCGGGAGGGCATTAATGAGCAGTTCTTC
CATSRDLGREGINEQFF
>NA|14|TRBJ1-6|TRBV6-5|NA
TGTGCCAGCAGGACGGGGCTCTATAATTCACCCCTCCACTTT
CASRTGLYNSPLHF
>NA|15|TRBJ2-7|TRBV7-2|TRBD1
TGTGCCAGCAGCCCCGTAGGGACAGGGTACTACGAGCAGTACTTC
CASSPVGTGYYEQYF
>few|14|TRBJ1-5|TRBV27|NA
TGTGCCAGCAGTTTTCCGGGGGCGGGTCAGCCCCAGCATTTT
CASSFPGAGQPQHF
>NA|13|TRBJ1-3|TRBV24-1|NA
TGTGCCACCAGTCACGACTCTGGAAACACCATATATTTT
CATSHDSGNTIYF
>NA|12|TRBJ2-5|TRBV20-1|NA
TGCAGTGCTAGTCTGCAGCAAGAGACCCAGTACTTC
CSASLQQETQYF
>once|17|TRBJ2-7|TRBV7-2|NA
TGTGCCAGCAGCTTACGGTTCCCCTTCGGGAGCACCTACGAGCAGTACTTC
CASSLRFPFGSTYEQYF
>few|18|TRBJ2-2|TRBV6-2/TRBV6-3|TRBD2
TGTGCCAGCAGTTACTCTGGAGCGGGAAGGTCGAGCACCGGGGAGCTGTTTTTT
CASSYSGAGRSSTGELFF
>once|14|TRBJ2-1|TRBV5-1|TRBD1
TGCGCCAGCACCGGGACAGGGATTTACAATGAGCAGTTCTTC
CASTGTGIYNEQFF
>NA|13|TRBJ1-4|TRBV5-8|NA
TGTGCCAGCAGCTCCCACGGGGAGGAAAAACTGTTTTTT
CASSSHGEEKLFF
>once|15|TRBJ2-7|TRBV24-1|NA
TGTGCCACCAGTGCAAGTAACAGGGACCGCTACGAGCAGTACTTC
CATSASNRDRYEQYF
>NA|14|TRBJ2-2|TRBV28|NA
TGTGCCAGCAGTTCTGGCGGGATCACCGGGGAGCTGTTTTTT
CASSSGGITGELFF
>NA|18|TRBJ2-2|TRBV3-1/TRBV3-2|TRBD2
TGTGCCAGCAGCCAAGAACGAGCGGGAGGGGGACTCACCGGGGAGCTGTTTTTT
CASSQERAGGGLTGELFF
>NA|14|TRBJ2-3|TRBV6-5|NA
TGTGCCAGCAACCCCGGGGGACGCCAAGATACGCAGTATTTT
CASNPGGRQDTQYF
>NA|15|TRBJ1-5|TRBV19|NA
TGTGCCAGTACTTGGACACCCGCAGGAAATCAGCCCCAGCATTTT
CASTWTPAGNQPQHF
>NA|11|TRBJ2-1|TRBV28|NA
TGTGCCAGCAGTTCCTACTATAGGCAGTTCTTC
CASSSYYRQFF
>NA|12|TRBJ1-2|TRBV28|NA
TGTGCCAGCAGTGATAACAGGGTCGGCTACACCTTC
CASSDNRVGYTF
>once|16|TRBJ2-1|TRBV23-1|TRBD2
TGCGCCAGCAGTCAATCAAGGCGGGAGGTCTACAATGAGCAGTTCTTC
CASSQSRREVYNEQFF
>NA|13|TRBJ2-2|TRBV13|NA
TGTGCCAGCAGCTTGGTGGACACCGGGGAGCTGTTTTTT
CASSLVDTGELFF
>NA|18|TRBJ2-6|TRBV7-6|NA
TGTGCCAGCAGCTTAGGGGCAGGGGAGCCCTTTGGGGCCAACGTCCTGACTTTC
CASSLGAGEPFGANVLTF
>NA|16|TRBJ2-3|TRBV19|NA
TGTGCCAGTAGTTCGACGGGGGCGAAACTCACAGATACGCAGTATTTT
CASSSTGAKLTDTQYF
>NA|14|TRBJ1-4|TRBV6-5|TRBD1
TGTGCCAGCAGCACCCAGGGGGTGAATGAAAAACTGTTTTTT
CASSTQGVNEKLFF
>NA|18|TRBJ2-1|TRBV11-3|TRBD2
TGTGCCAGCAGCTTACATAGTCCCGGGACTAGCGGATACAATGAGCAGTTCTTC
CASSLHSPGTSGYNEQFF
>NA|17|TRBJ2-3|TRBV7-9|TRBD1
TGTGCCAGCAGCTTATCTTCAGGGACAGGGCGGGCAGATACGCAGTATTTT
CASSLSSGTGRADTQYF
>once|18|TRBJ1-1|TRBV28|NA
TGTGCCAGCAGCTCTCCCGTTGCCGGGTCGAAAGCCAACACTGAAGCTTTCTTT
CASSSPVAGSKANTEAFF
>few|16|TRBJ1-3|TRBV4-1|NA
TGCGCCAGCAGCCAAGGAGAATGGGGGGGAAGAAACACCATATATTTT
CASSQGEWGGRNTIYF
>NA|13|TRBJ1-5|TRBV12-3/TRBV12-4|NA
TGTGCCAGCAGTTTTGGTTTGGCTGGTGCCCAGCATTTT
CASSFGLAGAQHF
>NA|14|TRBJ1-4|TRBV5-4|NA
TGTGCCAGCAGCTTGGGGGGGGCCGGTGAAAAACTGTTTTTT
CASSLGGAGEKLFF
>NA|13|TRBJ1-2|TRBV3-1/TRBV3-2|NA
TGTGCCAGCAGCCAGGGAGGTTCGCATGGCTACACCTTC
CASSQGGSHGYTF
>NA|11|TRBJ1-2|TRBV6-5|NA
TGTGCCAGCAGTAATAGCTATGGCTACACCTTC
CASSNSYGYTF
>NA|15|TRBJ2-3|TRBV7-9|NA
TGTGCCAGCAGCTTAGGGACTATTAGCACAGATACGCAGTATTTT
CASSLGTISTDTQYF
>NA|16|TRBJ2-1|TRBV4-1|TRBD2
TGCGCCAGCAGCCTGTTCGCACTAGCGGGAGGGAGTGAGCAGTTCTTC
CASSLFALAGGSEQFF
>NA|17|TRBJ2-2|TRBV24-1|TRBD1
TGTGCCACCAGTGACCTGGACAGGGGGCGCGCCACCGGGGAGCTGTTTTTT
CATSDLDRGRATGELFF
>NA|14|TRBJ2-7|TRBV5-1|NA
TGCGCCAGCAGCCTACCAGGACGCCTCGGCGAGCAGTACTTC
CASSLPGRLGEQYF
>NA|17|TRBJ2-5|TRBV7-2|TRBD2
TGTGCCAGCAGCTTAGGTCTTATAGCGGGAGGGCCGGAGACCCAGTACTTC
CASSLGLIAGGPETQYF
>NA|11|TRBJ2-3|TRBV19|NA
TGTGCCAGTAGTATCTCTGATACGCAGTATTTT
CASSISDTQYF
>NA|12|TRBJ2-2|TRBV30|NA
TGTGCCTGGGGCAGGATTACCGGGGAGCTGTTTTTT
CAWGRITGELFF
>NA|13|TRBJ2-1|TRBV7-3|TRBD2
TGTGCCAGCAGCTGGGACCCCGGGGGGGAGCAGTTCTTC
CASSWDPGGEQFF
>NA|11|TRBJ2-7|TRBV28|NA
TGTGCCAGCACCCGATCTTCCGAGCAGTACTTC
CASTRSSEQYF